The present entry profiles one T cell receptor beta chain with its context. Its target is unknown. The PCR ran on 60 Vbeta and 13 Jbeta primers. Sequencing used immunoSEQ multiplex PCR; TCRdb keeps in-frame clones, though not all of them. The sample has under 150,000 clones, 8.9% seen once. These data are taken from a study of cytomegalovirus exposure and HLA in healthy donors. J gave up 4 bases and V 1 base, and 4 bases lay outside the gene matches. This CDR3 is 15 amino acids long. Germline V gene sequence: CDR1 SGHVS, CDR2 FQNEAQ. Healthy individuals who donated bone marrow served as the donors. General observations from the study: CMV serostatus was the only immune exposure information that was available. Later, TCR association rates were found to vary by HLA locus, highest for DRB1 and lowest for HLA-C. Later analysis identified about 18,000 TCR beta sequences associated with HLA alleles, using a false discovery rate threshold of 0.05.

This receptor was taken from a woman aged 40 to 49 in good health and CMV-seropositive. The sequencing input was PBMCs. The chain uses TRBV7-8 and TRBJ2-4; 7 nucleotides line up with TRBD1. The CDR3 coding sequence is TGTGCCAGCAGCTTAGGTGGACAGGAAAAAAACATTCAGTACTTC. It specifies CASSLGGQEKNIQYF. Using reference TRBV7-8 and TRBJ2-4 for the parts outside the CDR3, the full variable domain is GAGVSQSPRYKVAKRGQDVALRCDPISGHVSLFWYQQALGQGPEFLTYFQNEAQLDKSGLPSDRFFAERPEGSVSTLKIQRTQQEDSAVYLCASSLGGQEKNIQYFGAGTRLSVL.